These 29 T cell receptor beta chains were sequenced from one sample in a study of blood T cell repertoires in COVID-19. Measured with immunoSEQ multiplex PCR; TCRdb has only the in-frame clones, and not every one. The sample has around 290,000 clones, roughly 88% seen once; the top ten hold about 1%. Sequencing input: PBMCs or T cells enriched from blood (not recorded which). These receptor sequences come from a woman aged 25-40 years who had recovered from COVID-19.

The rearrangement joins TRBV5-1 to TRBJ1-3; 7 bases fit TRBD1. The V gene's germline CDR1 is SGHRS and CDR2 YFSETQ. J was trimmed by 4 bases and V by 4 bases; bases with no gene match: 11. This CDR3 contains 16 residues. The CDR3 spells CASSPLRQGVGNTIYF. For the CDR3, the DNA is TGCGCCAGCAGCCCCCTCCGACAGGGAGTGGGAAACACCATATATTTT.

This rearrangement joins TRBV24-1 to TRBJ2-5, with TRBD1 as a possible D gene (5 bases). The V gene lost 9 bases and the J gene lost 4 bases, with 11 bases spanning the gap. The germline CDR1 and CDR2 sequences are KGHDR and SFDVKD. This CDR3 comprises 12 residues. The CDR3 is CATGAPGETQYF. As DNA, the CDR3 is TGTGCCACCGGGGCCCCAGGAGAGACCCAGTACTTC.

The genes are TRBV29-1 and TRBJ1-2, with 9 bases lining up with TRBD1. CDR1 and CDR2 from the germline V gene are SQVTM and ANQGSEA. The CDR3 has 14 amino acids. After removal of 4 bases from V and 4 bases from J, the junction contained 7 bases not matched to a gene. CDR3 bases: TGCAGCGTTGTGGACAGGGGATATGGCTATGGCTACACCTTC. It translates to CSVVDRGYGYGYTF.

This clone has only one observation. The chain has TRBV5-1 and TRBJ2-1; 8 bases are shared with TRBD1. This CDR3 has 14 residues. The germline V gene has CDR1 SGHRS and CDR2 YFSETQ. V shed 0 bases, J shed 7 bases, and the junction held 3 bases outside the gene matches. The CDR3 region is CASSLVQGVNEQFF. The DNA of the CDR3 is TGCGCCAGCAGCTTGGTACAGGGGGTGAATGAGCAGTTCTTC.

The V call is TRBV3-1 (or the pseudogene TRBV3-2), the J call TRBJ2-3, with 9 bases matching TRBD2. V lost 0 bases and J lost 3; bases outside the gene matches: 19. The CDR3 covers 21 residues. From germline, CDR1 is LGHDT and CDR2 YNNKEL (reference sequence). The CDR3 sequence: CASSQDSTTSLAGGRTDTQYF. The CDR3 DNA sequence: TGTGCCAGCAGCCAAGATTCAACGACGAGTTTGGCGGGGGGGCGAACAGATACGCAGTATTTT.

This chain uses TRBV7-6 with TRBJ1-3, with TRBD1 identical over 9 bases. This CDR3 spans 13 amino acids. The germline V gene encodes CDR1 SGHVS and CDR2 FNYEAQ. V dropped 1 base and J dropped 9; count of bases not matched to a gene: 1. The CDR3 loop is CASSLGQGVTIYF. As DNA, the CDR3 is TGTGCCAGCAGCTTAGGACAGGGGGTCACCATATATTTT.

CDR3 sequence: CASSLDGGNYNEQFF. CDR3 coding DNA: TGTGCCAGCAGCTTAGACGGCGGGAACTACAATGAGCAGTTCTTC. The chain couples TRBV11-2 to TRBJ2-1, with TRBD2 as a possible D gene (6 bases). Germline V CDR1 and CDR2: SGHAT, FQNNGV. The CDR3 spans 15 residues. V lost 0 bases, J lost 3 bases, and 9 bases lay in between. Full variable domain (missing parts from reference TRBV11-2 and TRBJ2-1): EAGVAQSPRYKIIEKRQSVAFWCNPISGHATLYWYQQILGQGPKLLIQFQNNGVVDDSQLPKDRFSAERLKGVDSTLKIQPAKLEDSAVYLCASSLDGGNYNEQFFGPGTRLTVL.

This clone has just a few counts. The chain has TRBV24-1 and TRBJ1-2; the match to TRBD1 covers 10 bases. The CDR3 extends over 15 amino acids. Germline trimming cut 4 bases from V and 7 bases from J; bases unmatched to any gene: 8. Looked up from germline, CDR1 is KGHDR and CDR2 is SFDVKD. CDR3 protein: CATSDPGQGPGGYTF. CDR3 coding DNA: TGTGCCACCAGTGACCCGGGACAGGGGCCCGGTGGCTACACCTTC.

The CDR3 reads CASSPVRGRVETQYF. For the CDR3, the DNA is TGTGCCAGCAGCCCCGTTAGGGGCAGGGTTGAGACCCAGTACTTC. This chain uses TRBV11-2 with TRBJ2-5, with D possibly TRBD1 on 5 matching bases. The germline V and J ends were trimmed by 5 bases and 5 bases, with 18 bases remaining between them. This CDR3 is built from 15 residues. Germline CDR1 SGHAT, CDR2 FQNNGV.

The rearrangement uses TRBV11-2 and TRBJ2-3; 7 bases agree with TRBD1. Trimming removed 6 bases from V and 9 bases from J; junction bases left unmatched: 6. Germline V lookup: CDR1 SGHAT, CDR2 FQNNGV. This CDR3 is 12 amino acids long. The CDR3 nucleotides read TGTGCCAGCAGAGAACAGGGGTTCACGCAGTATTTT. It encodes CASREQGFTQYF. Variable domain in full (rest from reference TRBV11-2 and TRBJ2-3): EAGVAQSPRYKIIEKRQSVAFWCNPISGHATLYWYQQILGQGPKLLIQFQNNGVVDDSQLPKDRFSAERLKGVDSTLKIQPAKLEDSAVYLCASREQGFTQYFGPGTRLTVL.

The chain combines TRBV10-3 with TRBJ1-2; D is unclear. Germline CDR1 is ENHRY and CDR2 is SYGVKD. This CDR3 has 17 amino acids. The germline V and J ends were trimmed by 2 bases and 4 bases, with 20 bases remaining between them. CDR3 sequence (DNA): TGTGCCATCAGTGAGCCGGGAGTAGGCCTCCAATCCTATGGCTACACCTTC. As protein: CAISEPGVGLQSYGYTF.

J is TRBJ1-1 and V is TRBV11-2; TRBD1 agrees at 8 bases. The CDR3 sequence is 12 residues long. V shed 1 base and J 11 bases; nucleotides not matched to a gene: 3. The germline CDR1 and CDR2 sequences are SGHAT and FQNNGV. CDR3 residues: CASSLAQGGAFF. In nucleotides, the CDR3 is TGTGCCAGCAGCTTAGCACAGGGGGGGGCTTTCTTT.

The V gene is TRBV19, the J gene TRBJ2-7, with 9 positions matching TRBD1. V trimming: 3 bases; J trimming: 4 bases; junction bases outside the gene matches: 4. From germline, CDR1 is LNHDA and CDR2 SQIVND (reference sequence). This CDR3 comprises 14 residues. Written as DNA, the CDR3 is TGTGCCAGTAGTATGGGACAGGGTGGGTACGAGCAGTACTTC. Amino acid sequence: CASSMGQGGYEQYF.

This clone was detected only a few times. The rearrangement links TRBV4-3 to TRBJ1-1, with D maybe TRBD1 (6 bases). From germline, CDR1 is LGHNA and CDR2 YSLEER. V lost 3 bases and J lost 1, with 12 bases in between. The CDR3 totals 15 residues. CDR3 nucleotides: TGCGCCAGCAGCCAGCTGGACAGACGGAACACTGAAGCTTTCTTT. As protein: CASSQLDRRNTEAFF.

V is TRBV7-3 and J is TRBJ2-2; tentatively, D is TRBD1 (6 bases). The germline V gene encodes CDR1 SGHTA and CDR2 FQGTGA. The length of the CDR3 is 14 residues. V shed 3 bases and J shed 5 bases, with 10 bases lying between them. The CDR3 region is CASSLDSRTGELFF. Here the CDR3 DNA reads TGTGCCAGCAGCTTGGACAGTAGAACCGGGGAGCTGTTTTTT.

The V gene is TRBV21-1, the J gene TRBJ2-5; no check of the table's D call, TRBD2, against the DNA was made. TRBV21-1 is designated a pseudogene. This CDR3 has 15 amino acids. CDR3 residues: CASSRKSGGRETQYF. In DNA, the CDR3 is TGTGCCAGCAGCAGAAAAAGCGGGGGGAGGGAGACCCAGTACTTC.

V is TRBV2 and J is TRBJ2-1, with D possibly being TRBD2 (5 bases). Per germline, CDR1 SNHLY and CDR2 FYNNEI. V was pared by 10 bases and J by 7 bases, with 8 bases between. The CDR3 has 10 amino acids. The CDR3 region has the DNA TGTGCCAACGGGGTGAATGAGCAGTTCTTC. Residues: CANGVNEQFF.

CDR3 region: CASSLSLDRGDTGELFF. DNA of the CDR3: TGTGCCAGCAGCTTGTCTTTGGACAGGGGGGACACCGGGGAGCTGTTTTTT. V is TRBV5-6 and J is TRBJ2-2; 10 nucleotides match TRBD1. Germline CDR1 and CDR2: SGHDT and YYEEEE. V dropped 1 base and J dropped 3; count of bases not matched to a gene: 6. The length of the CDR3 is 17 residues.

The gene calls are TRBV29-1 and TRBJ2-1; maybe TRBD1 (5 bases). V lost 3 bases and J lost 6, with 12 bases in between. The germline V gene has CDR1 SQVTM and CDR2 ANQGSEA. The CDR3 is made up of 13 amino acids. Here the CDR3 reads CSVDQGMVNEQFF. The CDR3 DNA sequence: TGCAGCGTTGACCAGGGTATGGTCAATGAGCAGTTCTTC.

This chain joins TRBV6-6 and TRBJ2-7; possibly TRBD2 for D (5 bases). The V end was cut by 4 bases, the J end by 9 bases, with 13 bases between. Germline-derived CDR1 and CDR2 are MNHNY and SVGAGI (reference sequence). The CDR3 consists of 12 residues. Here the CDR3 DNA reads TGTGCCAGCAGTTCCCTAGGACTCGGGCAGTACTTC. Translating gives CASSSLGLGQYF.

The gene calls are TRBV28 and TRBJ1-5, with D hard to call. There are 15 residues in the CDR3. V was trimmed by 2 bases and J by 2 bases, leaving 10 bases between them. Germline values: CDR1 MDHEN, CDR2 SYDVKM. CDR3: CASSLPGAGNQPQHF. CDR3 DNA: TGTGCCAGCAGTTTACCAGGAGCGGGCAATCAGCCCCAGCATTTT.

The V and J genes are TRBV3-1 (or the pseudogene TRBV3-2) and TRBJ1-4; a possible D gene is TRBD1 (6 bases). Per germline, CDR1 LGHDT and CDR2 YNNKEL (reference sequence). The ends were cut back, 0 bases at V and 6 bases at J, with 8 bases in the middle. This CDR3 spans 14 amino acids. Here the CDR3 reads CASSQDRTDEKLFF. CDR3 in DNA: TGTGCCAGCAGCCAAGATCGGACAGATGAAAAACTGTTTTTT.

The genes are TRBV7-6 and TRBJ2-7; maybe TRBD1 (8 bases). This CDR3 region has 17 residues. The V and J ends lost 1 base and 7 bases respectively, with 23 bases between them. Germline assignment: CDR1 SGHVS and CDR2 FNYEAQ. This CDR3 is CASSLVWGGDRRPEQYF. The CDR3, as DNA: TGTGCCAGCAGCTTAGTTTGGGGGGGGGACAGGAGGCCAGAGCAGTACTTC. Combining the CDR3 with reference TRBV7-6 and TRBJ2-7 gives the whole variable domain GAGVSQSPRYKVTKRGQDVALRCDPISGHVSLYWYRQALGQGPEFLTYFNYEAQQDKSGLPNDRFSAERPEGSISTLTIQRTEQRDSAMYRCASSLVWGGDRRPEQYFGPGTRLTVT.

DNA for the CDR3: TGTGCCAGCAGCTCTGCCGGGACAGGGTTGGGGGAGCAGTACTTC. Its protein is CASSSAGTGLGEQYF. The chain carries TRBV7-8 and TRBJ2-7, with 9 bases lining up with TRBD1. Unmatched junction bases numbered 11, after V lost 4 bases and J lost 7 bases. The CDR3 sequence is 15 residues long. Germline V gives CDR1 SGHVS, CDR2 FQNEAQ.

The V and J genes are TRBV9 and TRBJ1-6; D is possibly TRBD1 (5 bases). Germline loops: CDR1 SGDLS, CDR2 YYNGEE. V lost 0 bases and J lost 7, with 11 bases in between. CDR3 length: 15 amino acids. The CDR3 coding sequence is TGTGCCAGCAGCGTAGCTCAGGGAGGGAATTCACCCCTCCACTTT. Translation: CASSVAQGGNSPLHF.

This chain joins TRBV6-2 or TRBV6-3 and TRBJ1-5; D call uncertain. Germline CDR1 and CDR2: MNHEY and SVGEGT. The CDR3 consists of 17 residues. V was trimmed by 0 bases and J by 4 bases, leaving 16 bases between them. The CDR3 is CASSYSKGPRENQPQHF. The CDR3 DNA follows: TGTGCCAGCAGTTACTCGAAGGGCCCGCGGGAAAATCAGCCCCAGCATTTT.

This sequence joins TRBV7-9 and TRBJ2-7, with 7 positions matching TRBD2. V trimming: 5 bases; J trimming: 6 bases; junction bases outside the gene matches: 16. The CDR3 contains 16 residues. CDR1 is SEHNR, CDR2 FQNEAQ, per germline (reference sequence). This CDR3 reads CASSPRLAGGSIEQYF. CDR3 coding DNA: TGTGCCAGCAGCCCGCGACTAGCCGGAGGATCTATCGAGCAGTACTTC.

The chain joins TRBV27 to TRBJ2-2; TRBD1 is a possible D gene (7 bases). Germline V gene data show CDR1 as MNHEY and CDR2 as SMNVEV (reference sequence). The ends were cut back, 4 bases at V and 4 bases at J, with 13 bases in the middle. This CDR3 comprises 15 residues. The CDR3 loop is CASSSEGAPTGELFF. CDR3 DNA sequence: TGTGCCAGCAGTTCGGAGGGGGCGCCCACCGGGGAGCTGTTTTTT.

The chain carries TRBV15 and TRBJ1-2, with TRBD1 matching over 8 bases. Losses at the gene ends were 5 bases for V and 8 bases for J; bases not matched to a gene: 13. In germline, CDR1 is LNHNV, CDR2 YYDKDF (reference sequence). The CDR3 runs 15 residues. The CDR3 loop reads CATSGTGRPTGGYTF. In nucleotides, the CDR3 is TGTGCCACCAGCGGGACAGGACGTCCGACAGGCGGCTACACCTTC. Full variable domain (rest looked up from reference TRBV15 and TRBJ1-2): DAMVIQNPRYQVTQFGKPVTLSCSQTLNHNVMYWYQQKSSQAPKLLFHYYDKDFNNEADTPDNFQSRRPNTSFCFLDIRSPGLGDTAMYLCATSGTGRPTGGYTFGSGTRLTVV.